The present entry profiles one T cell receptor (beta chain) with its context. Its antigen is not identified. The data are from a study of high-grade serous ovarian cancer treatment subgroups. Study-wide findings and caveats: TCR relatedness rose with neoantigen level and trended with mutation load.

The repertoire was sequenced with immunoSEQ multiplex PCR; TCRdb's copy has only in-frame clones and lacks some. The sample carries about 39,000 clones, 79% recorded once. Tumor samples were taken before definitive surgery or chemotherapy. Germline V gene data show CDR1 as LNHDA and CDR2 as SQIVND (reference sequence). The ends lost 5 bases at V and 8 bases at J; junction bases unmatched: 14. CDR3 length: 16 amino acids. This receptor was taken from a human donor with high-grade serous ovarian cancer. Specimen: tumor tissue. V usage is TRBV19 and J usage is TRBJ2-1; 8 nucleotides match TRBD2. The CDR3, as DNA: TGTGCCAGTAGTCTGTCAAGCGGGAGAATAGATGATGAGCAGTTCTTC. The encoded protein is CASSLSSGRIDDEQFF.